These T cell receptor beta chains were read from a single sample in a study of T-cell memory formation after mild COVID-19. In TCRdb, the 5' RACE reads were re-called with MiXCR into one record per CDR3 protein. In the table there are fewer than 95,000 distinct CDR3 sequences, around an eighth of which are singletons. Specimen: PBMCs or a T cell subset sorted from them (not recorded which). The receptors shown here come from an adult woman who had mild COVID-19 (a few samples of this study predate the infection). Cell type and time point are not known. CDR3s include the opening cysteine and the closing phenylalanine or tryptophan. Each record gives: clone size, D gene, J gene, V gene, CDR3 length, CDR3 DNA, CDR3 protein. D genes are given only for firm matches. Rows give clone size only sometimes, using once, few, many, or a class for an expanded clone.

>few|TRBD1|TRBJ2-7|TRBV15|15
TGTGCCACCAGCAGACAACAGGGGGGTTCCTACGAGCAGTACTTC
CATSRQQGGSYEQYF
>few|-|TRBJ2-7|TRBV9|15
TGTGCCAGCAGCGTAGATAGTAGCGGATTTTACGAGCAGTACTTC
CASSVDSSGFYEQYF
>many|TRBD2|TRBJ2-1|TRBV27|16
TGTGCCAGCAGTCCGACTAGCGGGGGGGCCTGGAATGAGCAGTTCTTC
CASSPTSGGAWNEQFF
>-|TRBD2|TRBJ2-1|TRBV10-2|17
TGCGCCAGCAGTGAAAAACTAGCGGGAGACCCCTACAATGAGCAGTTCTTC
CASSEKLAGDPYNEQFF
>many|-|TRBJ2-1|TRBV24-1|12
TGTGCCACCAGTGATCCTTTAGGAACGGCGTTCTTC
CATSDPLGTAFF
>few|TRBD2|TRBJ2-5|TRBV11-2|15
TGTGCCAGCAGCTTAGAACTAGCGGGGGCAGAGACCCAGTACTTC
CASSLELAGAETQYF
>-|TRBD1|TRBJ2-7|TRBV6-5|12
TGTGCCAGCCGGGACAGGGGGCCGGAGGAGTACTTC
CASRDRGPEEYF
>-|TRBD1|TRBJ2-1|TRBV3-1|17
TGTGCCAGCAGCCCATTTTCCCAGGGGGCACCGGGGAATGAGCAGTTCTTC
CASSPFSQGAPGNEQFF
>many|-|TRBJ2-5|TRBV7-9|15
TGTGCCAGCAGCTTCCCGACCTCGGGGGAAGAGACCCAGTACTTC
CASSFPTSGEETQYF
>-|TRBD1|TRBJ2-7|TRBV5-1|14
TGCGCCAGCAGCTTAACAGGGGTTCCCTACGAGCAGTACTTC
CASSLTGVPYEQYF
>few|TRBD1|TRBJ1-2|TRBV7-8|12
TGTGCCAGCAGCGGACAGGGATTTGGCTACACCTTC
CASSGQGFGYTF
>few|TRBD1|TRBJ2-7|TRBV12-3/TRBV12-4|16
TGTGCCAGCAGCCAAAACCGGGACAGGTACTGGTACGAGCAGTACTTC
CASSQNRDRYWYEQYF
>few|TRBD1|TRBJ2-7|TRBV20-1|16
TGCAGTGCTAGAGATGAGCGGACAGGGCGAACCTACGAGCAGTACTTC
CSARDERTGRTYEQYF
>few|-|TRBJ2-7|TRBV12-3/TRBV12-4|14
TGTGCCAGCACCCCGGGACTTGTGCTCTACGAGCAGTACTTC
CASTPGLVLYEQYF
>few|TRBD2|TRBJ2-1|TRBV12-3/TRBV12-4|17
TGTGCCAGCAGTTCCCCTTTAGCGGGAGTCGCCTACAATGAGCAGTTCTTC
CASSSPLAGVAYNEQFF
>-|-|TRBJ2-2|TRBV12-3/TRBV12-4|12
TGTGCCAGCAGTCAGGGCGCGGGGGAGCTGTTTTTT
CASSQGAGELFF
>-|-|TRBJ1-5|TRBV10-3|15
TGTGCCATCAGTGAGTACCCGAGAGACAATCAGCCCCAGCATTTT
CAISEYPRDNQPQHF
>few|-|TRBJ2-3|TRBV27|17
TGTGCCAGCAGTTTATCCTGGGTCGGCCTCAGCACAGATACGCAGTATTTT
CASSLSWVGLSTDTQYF
>-|TRBD2|TRBJ2-1|TRBV7-9|16
TGTGCCAGCAGCTTAGAGGGACTAGCGGCCTACAATGAGCAGTTCTTC
CASSLEGLAAYNEQFF
>-|TRBD2|TRBJ2-5|TRBV29-1|17
TGCAGCGTTGATGGTAGCGGGAGAGGGACCCGGAAAGAGACCCAGTACTTC
CSVDGSGRGTRKETQYF
>-|-|TRBJ2-7|TRBV29-1|13
TGCAGCGTTGAAGATAGGAGATCCTACGAGCAGTACTTC
CSVEDRRSYEQYF
>many|TRBD2|TRBJ2-7|TRBV20-1|15
TGCAGTGCTAGAGGGAGTCTAGCGGGAGCCTACGAGCAGTACTTC
CSARGSLAGAYEQYF
>-|-|TRBJ1-3|TRBV12-3/TRBV12-4|13
TGTGCCATTGAAGTGGACCCTAGGGACACCATATATTTT
CAIEVDPRDTIYF
>many|-|TRBJ2-1|TRBV7-3|13
TGTGCCAGCAGCAGTACCTCGTACAATGAGCAGTTCTTC
CASSSTSYNEQFF
>few|-|TRBJ1-2|TRBV5-4|16
TGTGCCAGCAGCTTGGAGTATAAACAGGGAAGATACGGCTACACCTTC
CASSLEYKQGRYGYTF
>-|TRBD1|TRBJ1-2|TRBV24-1|15
TGTGCCACCAGTGAACCCCTTGGGACAGGGCATGGCTACACCTTC
CATSEPLGTGHGYTF
>few|TRBD2|TRBJ2-3|TRBV5-6|16
TGTGCCAGCAGCTGGGGGAGTAGCGGGGGCACAGATACGCAGTATTTT
CASSWGSSGGTDTQYF
>-|TRBD1|TRBJ2-7|TRBV29-1|15
TGCAGCGTTGAAGCTTCGGGACAGGGGGGCTACGAGCAGTACTTC
CSVEASGQGGYEQYF
>-|-|TRBJ2-5|TRBV18|14
TGTGCCAGCTCACCGCCGGGACTGGGAGAGACCCAGTACTTC
CASSPPGLGETQYF
>many|TRBD2|TRBJ2-5|TRBV6-2/TRBV6-3|13
TGTGCCAGCGGCCTAGCGGGAGTTGAGACCCAGTACTTC
CASGLAGVETQYF
>-|-|TRBJ2-1|TRBV5-1|16
TGCGCCACCAAGGTTGACGGGCTTGGGTCCTACAATGAGCAGTTCTTC
CATKVDGLGSYNEQFF
>-|-|TRBJ1-1|TRBV7-9|14
TGTGCCAGCAGCTCATGGACCCTGAACACTGAAGCTTTCTTT
CASSSWTLNTEAFF
>many|TRBD2|TRBJ2-7|TRBV29-1|13
TGCAGCGTTGAGGCTAGCGGGAGCTACGAGCAGTACTTC
CSVEASGSYEQYF
>-|-|TRBJ1-1|TRBV9|13
TGTGCCAGCAGCCCAGGGTGGTTCACTGAAGCTTTCTTT
CASSPGWFTEAFF
>-|-|TRBJ1-5|TRBV5-1|13
TGCGCCAGCAGCTCAAGTTCCAATCAGCCCCAGCATTTT
CASSSSSNQPQHF
>few|-|TRBJ2-7|TRBV24-1|14
TGTGCCACCAGTGAGGCGGGGTCCACCTACGAGCAGTACTTC
CATSEAGSTYEQYF
>-|-|TRBJ2-5|TRBV10-3|14
TGTGCCATCAGTGAGGGGCCTAACCAAGAGACCCAGTACTTC
CAISEGPNQETQYF
>few|-|TRBJ1-1|TRBV5-6|14
TGTGCCAGCAGCTGGGACACAGGGACCGTTGAAGCTTTCTTT
CASSWDTGTVEAFF
>few|-|TRBJ2-2|TRBV6-2/TRBV6-3|15
TGTGCCAGCAGTTACACCCGGGACCTCACCGGGGAGCTGTTTTTT
CASSYTRDLTGELFF
>-|TRBD1|TRBJ2-5|TRBV12-3/TRBV12-4|12
TGTGCCAGCGGTACAGGGGGGGAGACCCAGTACTTC
CASGTGGETQYF
>few|-|TRBJ2-7|TRBV12-3/TRBV12-4|16
TGTGCCAGCAGAAGACAGGCCGAGGGCTTTCCCTACGAGCAGTACTTC
CASRRQAEGFPYEQYF
>-|TRBD2|TRBJ2-7|TRBV27|14
TGTGCCAGCAGGACTAGCGGGGGAAAAAGGGAGCAGTACTTC
CASRTSGGKREQYF
>few|-|TRBJ2-3|TRBV12-3/TRBV12-4|16
TGTGCCAGCACTCGGACGGGACTCCGAAGCGCAGATACGCAGTATTTT
CASTRTGLRSADTQYF
>few|TRBD2|TRBJ2-7|TRBV27|19
TGTGCCAGCAGTCCCTGGGGACTAGCGGGAGGGCCGAACCGATACGAGCAGTACTTC
CASSPWGLAGGPNRYEQYF